Each of the 31 T cell receptor beta chains below was sequenced from the same sample in a study of T cells in localized non-small cell lung cancer. Assay: immunoSEQ multiplex PCR; the TCRdb copy retains only in-frame clones and omits some. The table shows about 3,200 clones, with around 25% occurring only once. The sample here was lung tumor tissue, taken before any cancer treatment. The receptors stem from a man aged 40 to 70 with stage I lung adenocarcinoma.

This clone came up a few times. The chain combines TRBV9 with TRBJ2-7; tentatively, D is TRBD1 (6 bases). CDR1 SGDLS and CDR2 YYNGEE come from the germline V gene. This CDR3 contains 14 residues. Trimming removed 4 bases from V and 7 bases from J, with 18 bases in between. The CDR3: CASSTLDNQGEQYF. DNA for the CDR3: TGTGCCAGCAGCACCTTAGATAACCAGGGGGAGCAGTACTTC.

Only a few counts were recorded for this clone. This rearrangement joins TRBV11-3 to TRBJ2-1, with TRBD2 matching over 7 bases. CDR3 size: 16 residues. V trimming: 3 bases; J trimming: 4 bases; junction bases outside the gene matches: 9. Germline V CDR1 and CDR2: SGHNT, YENEEA. This CDR3 reads CASSLVGGSGYNEQFF. CDR3 nucleotide sequence: TGTGCCAGCAGCTTGGTGGGAGGGTCGGGATACAATGAGCAGTTCTTC.

This chain's CDR3 is CASNRQPQETQYF. In DNA, the CDR3 is TGTGCCAGCAACCGACAGCCCCAAGAGACCCAGTACTTC. The J gene is TRBJ2-5, the V gene TRBV9, with D possibly being TRBD1 (5 bases). Between the trimmed V and J ends, which lost 6 bases and 1 base, there was a span of 10 bases. CDR1 and CDR2 (germline): SGDLS, YYNGEE. This CDR3 spans 13 amino acids.

The chain is built from TRBV28 and TRBJ1-2; 7 nucleotides match TRBD1. The CDR3 contains 15 residues. CDR1 and CDR2 (germline): MDHEN, SYDVKM. The junction had 12 bases not matched to a gene; V was cut back by 3 bases and J by 8 bases. The CDR3 DNA reads TGTGCCAGCAGTTTGTTACGTCCAACAGGGGACGGCTACACCTTC. Amino acid sequence: CASSLLRPTGDGYTF.

This clone is deemed medium-sized. The chain links TRBV11-3 to TRBJ2-6, with TRBD1 matching 7 bases. Germline V gene data show CDR1 as SGHNT and CDR2 as YENEEA. The V gene end was trimmed by 5 bases and the J gene end by 4 bases; junction bases not matched to a gene: 5. This CDR3 is 15 amino acids long. CDR3 DNA sequence: TGTGCCAGCAGCCCGACAGGGACCGGGGCCAACGTCCTGACTTTC. Translating gives CASSPTGTGANVLTF.

This clone is categorized as large. The V call is TRBV4-1, the J call TRBJ1-1; maybe TRBD1 (6 bases). Germline CDR1 and CDR2: MGHRA and YSYEKL. The CDR3 sequence is 15 residues long. The V end was cut by 0 bases, the J end by 7 bases, with 15 bases between. CDR3 DNA: TGCGCCAGCAGCCAAGATAGTCCGGGGGGCGTTGAAGCTTTCTTT. Translated, it gives CASSQDSPGGVEAFF.

This clone ranks as medium-sized (0.01 to 0.1%). The CDR3 DNA reads as TGTGCCAGCAGTGAAGCGCTTGGGGGAAAAGGCACCATATATTTT. This codes for CASSEALGGKGTIYF. The gene calls are TRBV9 and TRBJ1-3; possible D gene TRBD1, 5 bases. Germline CDR1 SGDLS, CDR2 YYNGEE. Trimming stripped 5 bases from V and 9 bases from J, with 21 bases between. This CDR3 has 15 residues.

The chain uses TRBV19 and TRBJ2-3, with unresolved D. CDR1 is LNHDA and CDR2 is SQIVND in the germline V gene (reference sequence). Trimming took off 3 bases at V and 4 bases at J, with 8 bases between the two ends. The CDR3 runs to 13 residues. CDR3 loop: CASSIGLSDTQYF. The CDR3 DNA reads as TGTGCCAGTAGTATCGGGCTCTCAGATACGCAGTATTTT.

The chain uses TRBV29-1 and TRBJ2-3; D might be TRBD1 (6 bases). This CDR3 is 13 amino acids long. Germline V gene sequence: CDR1 SQVTM, CDR2 ANQGSEA. Trimming removed 1 base from V and 4 bases from J, with 9 bases in between. CDR3 sequence: CSVEGQGPDTQYF. The CDR3, as DNA: TGCAGCGTTGAAGGGCAGGGGCCAGATACGCAGTATTTT.

V is TRBV18 and J is TRBJ2-1, with D possibly being TRBD2 (6 bases). Germline V gene data show CDR1 as KGHSH and CDR2 as LQKENI. This CDR3 has 16 amino acids. Trimming took off 1 base at V and 1 base at J, with 11 bases between the two ends. CDR3 loop: CASSPREVASYNEQFF. The CDR3, as DNA: TGTGCCAGCTCACCACGGGAGGTGGCATCCTACAATGAGCAGTTCTTC.

This chain links TRBV18 with TRBJ2-7; D unclear. V was trimmed by 4 bases and J by 2 bases, leaving 12 bases between them. This CDR3 region has 14 residues. Germline V CDR1 and CDR2: KGHSH, LQKENI. DNA of the CDR3: TGTGCCAGCTCACAATCCGGCGGAGCCTACGAGCAGTACTTC. Translation: CASSQSGGAYEQYF.

This clone came up a few times. The chain is built from TRBV6-8 and TRBJ1-1, with TRBD1 matching over 10 bases. CDR3 length: 20 amino acids. Germline loops: CDR1 MNHGY, CDR2 SAAAGT. V gave up 0 bases and J gave up 1 base; unmatched junction bases: 14. The CDR3 sequence is CASSYSLTGGPQETNTEAFF. CDR3 sequence (DNA): TGTGCCAGCAGTTACTCGCTGACAGGGGGCCCTCAGGAGACGAACACTGAAGCTTTCTTT.

The chain has TRBV30 and TRBJ1-1; D gene unclear. The V end lost 0 bases, the J end lost 3 bases, and 11 bases lay between the germline ends. Germline assignment: CDR1 GTSNPN and CDR2 SVGIG (reference sequence). There are 14 residues in the CDR3. CDR3 in DNA: TGTGCCTGGAGTGTACCCAAGCTAGACACTGAAGCTTTCTTT. This translates into CAWSVPKLDTEAFF.

This clone appeared a few times. V usage is TRBV6-8 and J usage is TRBJ1-2; the D gene is possibly TRBD1 (5 bases). V lost 5 bases to trimming and J lost 7 bases, with 17 bases between them. Per the germline V gene, CDR1 is MNHGY and CDR2 is SAAAGT. This CDR3 comprises 14 residues. The CDR3 DNA is TGTGCCAGCAGTCCAGACAGCACGACGACTGGCTACACCTTC. Its translation: CASSPDSTTTGYTF.

The chain uses TRBV29-1 and TRBJ2-7; TRBD1 might be the D (5 bases). The CDR3 sequence is 15 residues long. Germline CDR1 reads SQVTM; CDR2 reads ANQGSEA. The V end lost 1 base, the J end lost 1 base, and 14 bases lay between the germline ends. CDR3 in amino acids: CSVEGGTGFSYEQYF. The CDR3 coding sequence is TGCAGCGTTGAAGGGGGAACAGGTTTTTCCTACGAGCAGTACTTC.

V gene TRBV14 combines with J gene TRBJ1-2, with 9 bases aligning to TRBD1. CDR1 is SGHDN, CDR2 FVKESK, per germline. The CDR3 has 15 residues. V shed 4 bases and J 7 bases; nucleotides not matched to a gene: 10. The CDR3: CASSRRTGEEGGYTF. In DNA form, the CDR3 reads TGTGCCAGCAGCCGACGGACAGGGGAAGAGGGTGGCTACACCTTC.

This clone was observed a few times. The chain employs TRBV6-8 and TRBJ1-2; TRBD1 is a possible D gene (6 bases). This CDR3 has 12 residues. V was cut by 10 bases and J by 5 bases, with 14 bases left in between. Per germline, CDR1 MNHGY and CDR2 SAAAGT. For the CDR3, the DNA is TGTGCCACCAAGGGGGTAGAATATGGCTACACCTTC. This sequence encodes CATKGVEYGYTF.

This clone is categorized as medium-sized. J is TRBJ2-1 and V is TRBV6-8, with 7 bases identical to TRBD2. The CDR3 totals 16 residues. Unmatched junction bases numbered 9, after V lost 0 bases and J lost 7 bases. Germline assignment: CDR1 MNHGY and CDR2 SAAAGT. CDR3 coding DNA: TGTGCCAGCAGTTACTCTCTCGGGGGAGGGGTGAATGAGCAGTTCTTC. Residues: CASSYSLGGGVNEQFF.

This chain connects TRBV10-2 to TRBJ2-5; D may be TRBD2 (6 bases). The CDR3 is made up of 14 amino acids. Germline V gene data show CDR1 as WSHSY and CDR2 as SAAADI. Trimming stripped 6 bases from V and 5 bases from J, with 16 bases between. CDR3 amino acids: CASRPGTAGETQYF. The CDR3, as DNA: TGCGCCAGCAGGCCGGGGACCGCGGGGGAGACCCAGTACTTC.

This sequence joins TRBV30 and TRBJ2-3, with 7 bases that match TRBD1. Germline V gives CDR1 GTSNPN, CDR2 SVGIG (reference sequence). This CDR3 is built from 15 residues. With 3 bases clipped from V and 3 bases from J, the junction kept 9 bases outside the gene matches. CDR3 region: CAWSVTGLGTDTQYF. The CDR3 DNA follows: TGTGCCTGGAGCGTGACAGGGCTGGGGACAGATACGCAGTATTTT. Drawing the rest from reference TRBV30 and TRBJ2-3, the complete variable domain is SQTIHQWPATLVQPVGSPLSLECTVEGTSNPNLYWYRQAAGRGLQLLFYSVGIGQISSEVPQNLSASRPQDRQFILSSKKLLLSDSGFYLCAWSVTGLGTDTQYFGPGTRLTVL.

The chain couples TRBV9 to TRBJ2-1; 8 positions match TRBD2. The CDR3 runs to 16 residues. From germline, CDR1 is SGDLS and CDR2 YYNGEE. J lost 2 bases, V lost 3 bases, and 7 bases had no gene match. This CDR3 is CASSETAGGPYNEQFF. CDR3 in DNA: TGTGCCAGCAGCGAAACTGCGGGGGGCCCCTACAATGAGCAGTTCTTC.

The chain uses TRBV5-1 and TRBJ1-1, with a possible D match to TRBD1 (6 bases). Germline loops: CDR1 SGHRS, CDR2 YFSETQ. The ends were cut back, 4 bases at V and 4 bases at J, with 20 bases in the middle. The CDR3 totals 16 residues. DNA for the CDR3: TGCGCCAGCAGCCCACGTGAGGCAGGGGAGTCCACTGAAGCTTTCTTT. It codes for CASSPREAGESTEAFF.

CDR3 sequence reads: CASSLGQKNTEAFF. CDR3 sequence (DNA): TGTGCCAGCAGCCTGGGACAAAAGAACACTGAAGCTTTCTTT. V and J are TRBV14 and TRBJ1-1; a possible D gene is TRBD1 (6 bases). The CDR3 has 14 amino acids. The V gene's germline CDR1 is SGHDN and CDR2 FVKESK. Trimming left V 4 bases short and J 1 base short, with 10 bases between.

This clone was seen more than once but under ten times. V and J are TRBV30 and TRBJ1-1; possibly TRBD1 for D (5 bases). Germline V gene data show CDR1 as GTSNPN and CDR2 as SVGIG (reference sequence). The CDR3 covers 17 residues. V was clipped by 5 bases and J by 3 bases, with 25 bases between them. The CDR3 here is CAWVGQGKGWGYTEAFF. Here the CDR3 DNA reads TGTGCCTGGGTAGGCCAGGGAAAGGGGTGGGGGTACACTGAAGCTTTCTTT.

This clone qualifies as medium-sized. The chain links TRBV11-3 to TRBJ2-1; D may be TRBD1 (5 bases). Trimming took 2 bases from V and 8 from J, leaving 13 bases between them. CDR1 and CDR2 (germline): SGHNT, YENEEA. The CDR3 covers 14 residues. CDR3 DNA: TGTGCCAGCAGCTTACAGGGAAATAGGGATGAGCAGTTCTTC. It translates to CASSLQGNRDEQFF.

This clone came up a few times. The J gene is TRBJ2-3, the V gene TRBV9; TRBD1 agrees at 9 bases. The CDR3 extends over 17 amino acids. The germline CDR1 and CDR2 sequences are SGDLS and YYNGEE. The V and J ends lost 0 bases and 6 bases, in that order; junction bases with no gene match: 11. CDR3 amino acids: CASSVEAGGQGSDTQYF. The CDR3 DNA reads as TGTGCCAGCAGCGTAGAAGCAGGGGGACAGGGATCGGATACGCAGTATTTT.

By share of the sample, this clone is large. CDR3 region: CAWSSVENTIYF. The CDR3 DNA is TGTGCCTGGTCGAGTGTAGAAAACACCATATATTTT. The V call is TRBV30, the J call TRBJ1-3; D gene ambiguous. Trimming removed 5 bases from V and 6 bases from J, with 11 bases in between. This CDR3 comprises 12 residues. CDR1 and CDR2 (germline): GTSNPN, SVGIG (reference sequence).

This sequence joins TRBV19 and TRBJ1-5, with 8 bases aligning to TRBD1. The CDR3 is 17 amino acids. J gave up 0 bases and V 5 bases, and 9 bases lay outside the gene matches. Germline V lookup: CDR1 LNHDA, CDR2 SQIVND (reference sequence). This CDR3 reads CASSLGTGAYSNQPQHF. The CDR3 DNA reads TGTGCCAGTAGTCTGGGGACAGGCGCTTATAGCAATCAGCCCCAGCATTTT. The whole variable domain, remainder taken from reference TRBV19 and TRBJ1-5, is DGGITQSPKYLFRKEGQNVTLSCEQNLNHDAMYWYRQDPGQGLRLIYYSQIVNDFQKGDIAEGYSVSREKKESFPLTVTSAQKNPTAFYLCASSLGTGAYSNQPQHFGDGTRLSIL.

The chain carries TRBV19 and TRBJ1-2; D gene uncertain. Germline V gene lookup returns CDR1 LNHDA and CDR2 SQIVND (reference sequence). Trimming took 1 base from V and 8 from J, leaving 14 bases between them. CDR3 length: 14 amino acids. The CDR3 is CASSIGGSVAGYTF. In nucleotides, the CDR3 is TGTGCCAGTAGTATAGGCGGCAGCGTTGCGGGCTACACCTTC. Variable domain in full (rest from reference TRBV19 and TRBJ1-2): DGGITQSPKYLFRKEGQNVTLSCEQNLNHDAMYWYRQDPGQGLRLIYYSQIVNDFQKGDIAEGYSVSREKKESFPLTVTSAQKNPTAFYLCASSIGGSVAGYTFGSGTRLTVV.

The chain recombines TRBV29-1 with TRBJ2-2, with TRBD1 identical over 10 bases. V lost 4 bases to trimming and J lost 5 bases; unmatched junction nucleotides: 7. The CDR3 length is 15 residues. Germline lookup yields CDR1 SQVTM and CDR2 ANQGSEA. CDR3 coding DNA: TGCAGCGTTGGGACCCCGGGACAGGGGACCGGGGAGCTGTTTTTT. Protein: CSVGTPGQGTGELFF.

The chain combines TRBV6-8 with TRBJ2-3; D might be TRBD1 or TRBD2, each matching 6 bases. From germline, CDR1 is MNHGY and CDR2 SAAAGT. The CDR3 loop spans 15 amino acids. V was clipped by 6 bases and J by 2 bases, with 15 bases between them. Here the CDR3 DNA reads TGTGCCAGCAGAGGGCTCCGGGGGCCCACAGATACGCAGTATTTT. This encodes CASRGLRGPTDTQYF.